One sample yielded the 18 T cell receptor beta chains listed below, sequenced in a study of cytomegalovirus exposure and HLA in healthy donors. The assay was immunoSEQ multiplex PCR, and TCRdb's table has in-frame clones only and misses some. Of about 260,000 clones in the sample, less than 95% were seen once. The sample taken for sequencing was PBMCs. These TCRs come from a woman aged 25 to 39 in good health and CMV-seronegative.

This clone was observed a handful of times. CDR3 DNA: TGTGCCAGTAGTATAGTAGGTATCGACACTGAAGCTTTCTTT. Translated: CASSIVGIDTEAFF. This rearrangement joins TRBV19 to TRBJ1-1; no firm D call. This CDR3 has 14 residues. V dropped 1 base and J dropped 3 bases, with 9 bases sitting between them. Germline assignment: CDR1 LNHDA and CDR2 SQIVND (reference sequence).

V is TRBV29-1 and J is TRBJ2-7; the D gene could be TRBD1 or TRBD2 (5 bases each). There are 14 residues in the CDR3. V dropped 6 bases and J dropped 3 bases, with 18 bases sitting between them. The V gene's germline CDR1 is SQVTM and CDR2 ANQGSEA. The CDR3, as DNA: TGCAGCGTAAACGCCCGGGACGGCAACTACGAGCAGTACTTC. Translation: CSVNARDGNYEQYF.

The table lists this clone with a count of one. The V and J genes are TRBV7-6 and TRBJ1-1, with TRBD1 identical over 9 bases. The V gene's germline CDR1 is SGHVS and CDR2 FNYEAQ. This CDR3 region has 14 residues. V shed 1 base and J 7 bases; nucleotides not matched to a gene: 4. CDR3 in DNA: TGTGCCAGCAGCTTAGAACAGGGGGCAATTGAAGCTTTCTTT. Amino acid sequence: CASSLEQGAIEAFF.

This chain uses TRBV4-3 with TRBJ2-3, with 8 bases identical to TRBD1. CDR1 LGHNA and CDR2 YSLEER come from the germline V gene. The CDR3 is 16 residues long. Losses at the gene ends were 2 bases for V and 2 bases for J; bases not matched to a gene: 6. The CDR3 region is CASSQRDRRSTDTQYF. The CDR3, as DNA: TGCGCCAGCAGCCAACGGGACAGGCGATCCACAGATACGCAGTATTTT.

The chain employs TRBV4-3 and TRBJ2-2, with TRBD2 as a possible D gene (6 bases). CDR3 length equals 14 residues. V shed 1 base and J shed 5 bases, with 8 bases lying between them. Germline assignment: CDR1 LGHNA and CDR2 YSLEER. CDR3 region: CASSQGDSTGELFF. CDR3 bases: TGCGCCAGCAGCCAAGGGGACTCGACCGGGGAGCTGTTTTTT.

The gene calls are TRBV27 and TRBJ2-1; D unclear. Germline V lookup: CDR1 MNHEY, CDR2 SMNVEV (reference sequence). Between the trimmed V and J ends, which lost 6 bases and 8 bases, there was a span of 17 bases. The length of the CDR3 is 14 residues. The CDR3 loop reads CASRTGWAGHEQFF. CDR3 nucleotides: TGTGCCAGCAGAACCGGGTGGGCTGGCCATGAGCAGTTCTTC.

V and J are TRBV28 and TRBJ2-1, with D perhaps matching TRBD2 (5 bases). Germline V gives CDR1 MDHEN, CDR2 SYDVKM. This CDR3 is 15 amino acids long. V shed 5 bases and J shed 9 bases, with 20 bases lying between them. CDR3 amino acids: CASSPPGVDFSEQFF. The CDR3, as DNA: TGTGCCAGCAGTCCCCCCGGGGTAGACTTTAGTGAGCAGTTCTTC.

V usage is TRBV28 and J usage is TRBJ2-7; TRBD1 is a possible D gene (5 bases). The CDR3 totals 15 residues. Germline CDR1 and CDR2: MDHEN and SYDVKM. The ends were cut back, 5 bases at V and 2 bases at J, with 16 bases in the middle. This CDR3 reads CASSPYGRGPYEQYF. The CDR3 DNA is TGTGCCAGCAGTCCATACGGTAGGGGTCCCTACGAGCAGTACTTC.

This chain links TRBV7-9 with TRBJ1-5; D remains ambiguous. Trimming stripped 3 bases from V and 5 bases from J, with 11 bases between. The V gene's germline CDR1 is SEHNR and CDR2 FQNEAQ (reference sequence). CDR3 length: 14 residues. The CDR3 nucleotides are TGTGCCAGCAGCTTCGGGCCAACCGATCAGCCCCAGCATTTT. It yields the protein CASSFGPTDQPQHF. Combining the CDR3 with reference TRBV7-9 and TRBJ1-5 gives the whole variable domain DTGVSQNPRHKITKRGQNVTFRCDPISEHNRLYWYRQTLGQGPEFLTYFQNEAQLEKSRLLSDRFSAERPKGSFSTLEIQRTEQGDSAMYLCASSFGPTDQPQHFGDGTRLSIL.

The chain employs TRBV5-1 and TRBJ2-1, with D possibly matching TRBD1 (5 bases). V was pared by 2 bases and J by 8 bases, with 23 bases between. The CDR3 spans 17 residues. Germline V lookup: CDR1 SGHRS, CDR2 YFSETQ. In DNA form, the CDR3 reads TGCGCCAGCAGCTTAGCCAGGACAAGGCCCCCAGTAGATGAGCAGTTCTTC. It specifies CASSLARTRPPVDEQFF. Variable domain in full (rest from reference TRBV5-1 and TRBJ2-1): KAGVTQTPRYLIKTRGQQVTLSCSPISGHRSVSWYQQTPGQGLQFLFEYFSETQRNKGNFPGRFSGRQFSNSRSEMNVSTLELGDSALYLCASSLARTRPPVDEQFFGPGTRLTVL.

The rearrangement uses TRBV29-1 and TRBJ2-1; TRBD1 agrees at 10 bases. The CDR3 covers 14 residues. The germline gives CDR1 SQVTM, CDR2 ANQGSEA. With 6 bases clipped from V and 8 bases from J, the junction kept 10 bases outside the gene matches. This chain's CDR3 is CSVISGQGSDEQFF. CDR3 bases: TGCAGCGTGATCTCGGGACAGGGGTCGGATGAGCAGTTCTTC.

J is TRBJ2-5 and V is TRBV7-2; the D gene could be TRBD1 or TRBD2 (5 bases each). Germline V gives CDR1 SGHTA, CDR2 FQGNSA. The ends were cut back, 0 bases at V and 3 bases at J, with 8 bases in the middle. The CDR3 contains 14 residues. The CDR3 nucleotides are TGTGCCAGCAGCTTAGCGGGACGGAAAGAGACCCAGTACTTC. This translates into CASSLAGRKETQYF.

The chain carries TRBV28 and TRBJ2-7; possibly TRBD1 for D (5 bases). Germline V gene data show CDR1 as MDHEN and CDR2 as SYDVKM. The CDR3 contains 11 residues. Trimming stripped 7 bases from V and 7 bases from J, with 11 bases between. In nucleotides, the CDR3 is TGTGCCAGCAAGGGGCCAAGGGAGCAGTACTTC. Its protein is CASKGPREQYF.

The chain carries TRBV7-7 and TRBJ2-2, with D possibly being TRBD1 (6 bases). The CDR3 contains 15 residues. Germline CDR1 SSHAT, CDR2 FNYEAQ (reference sequence). Trimming took 5 bases from V and 1 from J, leaving 11 bases between them. The CDR3 bases are TGTGCCAGCAGCCCACAGACAGGGAACACCGGGGAGCTGTTTTTT. Its translation is CASSPQTGNTGELFF.

This CDR3 reads CASRGGGFGDEQFF. CDR3 sequence (DNA): TGTGCCAGCAGAGGGGGGGGGTTTGGGGATGAGCAGTTCTTC. The chain has TRBV28 and TRBJ2-1; weak D call: TRBD2 (7 bases). Trimming cost V 6 bases and J 8 bases, with 17 bases left between them. Germline V gives CDR1 MDHEN, CDR2 SYDVKM. The CDR3 length is 14 residues.

The CDR3 sequence is CAFFIRQGEMPYYEQYF. The CDR3 coding sequence is TGTGCCTTTTTTATTCGACAGGGGGAAATGCCCTACTACGAGCAGTACTTC. The chain joins TRBV30 to TRBJ2-7, with 9 bases lining up with TRBD1. V trimming: 7 bases; J trimming: 3 bases; junction bases outside the gene matches: 19. The CDR3 contains 17 residues. CDR1 and CDR2 (germline): GTSNPN, SVGIG (reference sequence). The full variable domain, with the rest looked up from reference TRBV30 and TRBJ2-7, is SQTIHQWPATLVQPVGSPLSLECTVEGTSNPNLYWYRQAAGRGLQLLFYSVGIGQISSEVPQNLSASRPQDRQFILSSKKLLLSDSGFYLCAFFIRQGEMPYYEQYFGPGTRLTVT.

This clone was seen only once. This chain connects TRBV19 to TRBJ2-7, with 9 bases fitting TRBD1. The CDR3 has 16 amino acids. The ends lost 5 bases at V and 2 bases at J; junction bases unmatched: 10. Germline CDR1 and CDR2: LNHDA and SQIVND (reference sequence). CDR3: CASSSSPGQGAYEQYF. The DNA of the CDR3 is TGTGCCAGTAGTTCGTCTCCGGGACAGGGAGCCTACGAGCAGTACTTC.

The V and J genes are TRBV11-3 and TRBJ2-2, with 9 positions matching TRBD1. The germline CDR1 and CDR2 sequences are SGHNT and YENEEA. V shed 5 bases and J 5 bases; nucleotides not matched to a gene: 6. The CDR3 sequence is 15 residues long. The CDR3 reads CASSTNRGRTGELFF. The DNA of the CDR3 is TGTGCCAGCAGCACAAACAGGGGGCGGACCGGGGAGCTGTTTTTT.